The 27 T cell receptor beta chains reported below all come from one sample, sequenced in a study of Tregs in tolerant kidney transplant recipients. Some clones are missing from TCRdb's copy, which holds only in-frame ones; the method was immunoSEQ multiplex PCR. The table lists about 30,000 clones. The material was CD8+ T cells from blood, obtained before the transplant. The source of these receptors is a human donor who received a combined kidney and bone marrow transplant.

On this clone: The read gets to within 3 residues of the CDR3 end, and the germline J gene fills in the rest. The rearrangement links TRBV4-1 to TRBJ2-7; 7 bases align to TRBD2. J lost 0 bases, V lost 2 bases, and 10 bases had no gene match. The germline V gene encodes CDR1 MGHRA and CDR2 YSYEKL. The CDR3 consists of 17 residues. The covered CDR3 bases are TGCGCCAGCAGCCAAATGTCCCTAGCGGAGAGCTCCTACGAG. This codes for CASSQMSLAESSYE. The entire CDR3 protein reads CASSQMSLAESSYEQYF.

Regarding this clone: The CDR3 goes on 3 residues after the read ends, and that part is filled in from the germline J gene. The chain employs TRBV29-1 and TRBJ2-7; 7 bases are a match to TRBD2. The germline V gene has CDR1 SQVTM and CDR2 ANQGSEA. J was trimmed by 2 bases and V by 2 bases; bases with no gene match: 9. CDR3 length: 15 amino acids. The CDR3 is CSVELAGAHPYEQYF. The DNA read from the CDR3 is TGCAGCGTTGAATTGGCGGGAGCTCACCCCTACGAG.

A word on this clone: Sequencing ends 3 residues short of the CDR3 end; the germline J gene provides the rest. The chain uses TRBV10-3 and TRBJ2-1; no clear D gene. Germline V lookup: CDR1 ENHRY, CDR2 SYGVKD. This CDR3 comprises 15 residues. The V gene lost 7 bases and the J gene lost 0 bases, with 13 bases spanning the gap. The chain's CDR3 is CAIMPAYGSYNEQFF. CDR3 DNA, as far as it was read: TGTGCCATCATGCCTGCCTATGGCTCCTACAATGAG.

As to this clone: The CDR3 end is not reached by the read, which stops 3 residues before it; the germline J gene fills it in. The chain joins TRBV7-9 to TRBJ1-3; D is uncertain. Trimming took 8 bases from V and 7 from J, leaving 9 bases between them. The CDR3 totals 11 residues. From germline, CDR1 is SEHNR and CDR2 FQNEAQ (reference sequence). CDR3 loop: CASLDGNTIYF. The covered CDR3 bases are TGTGCCAGCCTAGATGGGAACACC. The variable domain in full, with the rest retrieved from reference TRBV7-9 and TRBJ1-3, is DTGVSQNPRHKITKRGQNVTFRCDPISEHNRLYWYRQTLGQGPEFLTYFQNEAQLEKSRLLSDRFSAERPKGSFSTLEIQRTEQGDSAMYLCASLDGNTIYFGEGSWLTVV.

In regard to this clone: The read finishes 3 residues shy of the CDR3 end, and the germline J gene is used to complete it. The V and J genes are TRBV20-1 and TRBJ2-7; 8 bases are a match to TRBD2. Per germline, CDR1 DFQATT and CDR2 SNEGSKA (reference sequence). The ends lost 5 bases at V and 0 bases at J; junction bases unmatched: 9. This CDR3 spans 15 amino acids. CDR3 bases read: TGCAGTGCTGGGGGGGGGCTAGCGGGCTCCTACGAG. This codes for CSAGGGLAGSYE. The full CDR3 reads CSAGGGLAGSYEQYF.

Regarding this clone: The read is 3 residues too short to cover the CDR3 end, so that end is filled in from the germline J gene. This chain uses TRBV10-3 with TRBJ1-4, with a weak D call TRBD1 (5 bases). Between the trimmed V and J ends, which lost 0 bases and 8 bases, there was a span of 13 bases. CDR1 and CDR2 from the germline V gene are ENHRY and SYGVKD. CDR3 length: 15 amino acids. The CDR3 protein is CAISESEGLGEKLFF. The sequenced part of the CDR3 DNA is TGTGCCATCAGTGAGTCAGAGGGGTTGGGAGAAAAA.

In regard to this clone: The DNA ends 3 residues before the CDR3 does, and the rest of the CDR3 is filled in from the germline J gene. The V gene is TRBV20-1, the J gene TRBJ2-5; perhaps TRBD1 as D (5 bases). Germline V gene data show CDR1 as DFQATT and CDR2 as SNEGSKA (reference sequence). The CDR3 loop spans 14 amino acids. V was pared by 8 bases and J by 4 bases, with 20 bases between. The CDR3 protein is CSSPGPKGSETQYF. The CDR3 bases that were read are TGCAGTTCCCCGGGCCCCAAGGGGTCAGAGACC.

A word on this clone: The read terminates 3 residues before the CDR3 end, so the remaining end is supplied by the germline J gene. The chain employs TRBV2 and TRBJ1-5; D not certain. The CDR3 is made up of 14 amino acids. Germline CDR1 and CDR2: SNHLY and FYNNEI. Trimming stripped 2 bases from V and 0 bases from J, with 5 bases between. CDR3 region: CASSEFLSNQPQHF. CDR3 DNA (partial): TGTGCCAGCAGTGAATTCCTTAGCAATCAGCCC.

Points on this clone: The CDR3 goes on 3 residues after the read ends, and that part is filled in from the germline J gene. The chain recombines TRBV20-1 with TRBJ2-1; 10 positions match TRBD2. V gave up 1 base and J gave up 0 bases; unmatched junction bases: 3. The germline gives CDR1 DFQATT, CDR2 SNEGSKA (reference sequence). CDR3 length: 16 residues. The CDR3 spells CSARASGSISYNEQFF. Incomplete CDR3 DNA: TGCAGTGCTAGAGCTAGCGGGAGTATCTCCTACAATGAG.

Regarding this clone: Coverage ceases 3 residues before the CDR3 finishes, and the germline J gene fills in the end. This chain connects TRBV7-9 to TRBJ1-6; 11 nucleotides align to TRBD1. Germline CDR1 and CDR2: SEHNR and FQNEAQ (reference sequence). The CDR3 sequence is 14 residues long. Trimming at V came to 8 bases and at J to 9 bases, leaving 6 bases not matched to a gene. The sequenced part of the CDR3 DNA is TGTGCCAGCGGGGAGGACAGGGGGCTTTCACCC. This gives the protein CASGEDRGLSP. The CDR3 as a whole reads CASGEDRGLSPLHF.

As to this clone: The read ends 3 residues before the CDR3 terminus; that terminus is restored from the germline J gene. The chain is built from TRBV7-9 and TRBJ2-3, with no clear D. The CDR3 is 12 amino acids. Germline V gene lookup returns CDR1 SEHNR and CDR2 FQNEAQ (reference sequence). With 5 bases removed from V and 5 bases from J, the gap between germline ends came to 8 bases. CDR3 DNA (partial): TGTGCCAGCAGCCCTGGCGGAGATACG. Encoded protein: CASSPGGDT. Given in full, the CDR3 is CASSPGGDTQYF.

CDR3 residues: CASRWRTSGDTDTQYF. The sequenced part of the CDR3 DNA is TGTGCCAGCCGCTGGAGGACTAGCGGGGACACAGATACG. This chain connects TRBV6-2 or TRBV6-3 to TRBJ2-3; 12 positions agree with TRBD2. The read falls 3 residues short of the CDR3 end, and the missing part is taken from the germline J gene. Germline trimming cut 8 bases from V and 2 bases from J; bases unmatched to any gene: 8. The CDR3 loop spans 16 amino acids. Germline V gene lookup returns CDR1 MNHEY and CDR2 SVGEGT.

A word on this clone: The CDR3 end lies 3 residues beyond the end of the read and is filled in from the germline J gene. This rearrangement joins TRBV9 to TRBJ1-4, with a tentative D call TRBD1 (6 bases). The CDR3 has 15 amino acids. Germline V gives CDR1 SGDLS, CDR2 YYNGEE. The V and J ends lost 4 bases and 8 bases respectively, with 18 bases between them. The CDR3 DNA, read in part, is TGTGCCAGCAGCTCACGGGGGGGGCCGGGGGAAAAA. Translated, it gives CASSSRGGPGEK. The CDR3 in full is CASSSRGGPGEKLFF.

Details on this clone: From the germline J gene comes the end of the CDR3, since the read stops 3 residues before it. This chain links TRBV6-2 or TRBV6-3 with TRBJ2-7; D is perhaps TRBD1 (6 bases). Trimming removed 2 bases from V and 2 bases from J, with 10 bases in between. There are 14 residues in the CDR3. Germline CDR1 reads MNHEY; CDR2 reads SVGEGT. This chain's CDR3 is CASSYGGGAYEQYF. CDR3 DNA, as far as it was read: TGTGCCAGCAGTTACGGGGGCGGCGCCTACGAG.

In regard to this clone: The read terminates 3 residues ahead of where the CDR3 ends, so the germline J gene completes it. The chain has TRBV20-1 and TRBJ2-4; 9 positions match TRBD1. The CDR3 covers 16 residues. The germline V gene has CDR1 DFQATT and CDR2 SNEGSKA (reference sequence). V shed 4 bases and J 0 bases; nucleotides not matched to a gene: 7. CDR3 region: CSATPGQGLAKNIQYF. The part of the CDR3 DNA that was read is TGCAGTGCTACCCCCGGACAGGGGCTAGCCAAAAACATT.

A word on this clone: Coverage ceases 3 residues before the CDR3 finishes, and the germline J gene fills in the end. The V and J genes are TRBV5-6 and TRBJ2-7; 7 nucleotides align to TRBD1. Per the germline V gene, CDR1 is SGHDT and CDR2 is YYEEEE. The junction had 11 bases not matched to a gene; V was cut back by 6 bases and J by 2 bases. There are 15 residues in the CDR3. CDR3 sequence: CASTPTTGSPYEQYF. The DNA read from the CDR3 is TGTGCCAGCACCCCGACGACAGGGTCTCCCTACGAG.

As for this clone: The read is 3 residues too short to cover the CDR3 end, so that end is filled in from the germline J gene. This sequence joins TRBV7-2 and TRBJ2-1; D perhaps matches TRBD2 (6 bases). CDR1 is SGHTA, CDR2 FQGNSA, per germline. The CDR3 length is 16 residues. V was shortened by 0 bases and J by 1 base, with 10 bases between the two germline ends. CDR3 DNA, as far as it was read: TGTGCCAGCAGCTTAGCGGGACTCAGGTCCTACAATGAG. Translated: CASSLAGLRSYNE. The entire CDR3 reads CASSLAGLRSYNEQFF.

On this clone itself: The observed sequence ends 3 residues before the CDR3 terminus, with the missing tail filled in from the germline J gene. This chain links TRBV19 with TRBJ2-1; TRBD1 aligns across 7 bases. V was clipped by 5 bases and J by 3 bases; unmatched bases: 7. CDR3 length: 15 residues. The V gene's germline CDR1 is LNHDA and CDR2 SQIVND (reference sequence). Incomplete CDR3 DNA: TGTGCCAGTAGTGGACAGGAAGCCTACTACAATGAG. As protein: CASSGQEAYYNE. Given in full, the CDR3 is CASSGQEAYYNEQFF.

Note on this clone: The read ends 3 residues before the CDR3 terminus; that terminus is restored from the germline J gene. The chain uses TRBV19 and TRBJ2-7, with TRBD2 matching 7 bases. V shed 6 bases and J 0 bases; nucleotides not matched to a gene: 5. Germline-derived CDR1 and CDR2 are LNHDA and SQIVND (reference sequence). CDR3 size: 14 residues. The sequenced part of the CDR3 DNA is TGTGCCAGTAGCACTAGCGTTGACTCCTACGAG. Protein product: CASSTSVDSYE. The full CDR3 is CASSTSVDSYEQYF.

As regards this clone: The read ends 3 residues early relative to the CDR3; the germline J gene fills the gap. V usage is TRBV20-1 and J usage is TRBJ2-7; possibly TRBD1 or TRBD2 for D (5 bases each). The CDR3 has 13 amino acids. Germline loops: CDR1 DFQATT, CDR2 SNEGSKA (reference sequence). The CDR3 bases that were read are TGCAGCCTCCTAGAGGGGAACTCCTACGAG. Protein: CSLLEGNSYE. The full CDR3 protein reads CSLLEGNSYEQYF.

Points on this clone: The CDR3 extends 3 residues past the end of the read, so its final part is completed from the germline J gene. The chain combines TRBV5-6 with TRBJ2-1, with D tentatively TRBD2 (6 bases). V shed 4 bases and J shed 0 bases, with 11 bases lying between them. Germline V CDR1 and CDR2: SGHDT, YYEEEE. The CDR3 spans 15 residues. The covered CDR3 bases are TGTGCCAGCAGCCACGTGACTAGCTCCTACAATGAG. Translation: CASSHVTSSYNE. The full CDR3 protein is CASSHVTSSYNEQFF.

In the case of this clone: The read stops 3 residues short of the end of the CDR3; the missing end is completed from the germline J gene. The chain is built from TRBV7-9 and TRBJ1-4, with D tentatively TRBD1 (5 bases). Trimming left V 2 bases short and J 0 bases short, with 7 bases between. The CDR3 length is 15 residues. Looked up from germline, CDR1 is SEHNR and CDR2 is FQNEAQ (reference sequence). The CDR3 reads CASSLTGSTNEKLFF. The sequenced part of the CDR3 DNA is TGTGCCAGCAGCTTAACAGGTTCAACTAATGAAAAA.

The CDR3 protein is CASSPRSLVNTGELFF. The sequenced part of the CDR3 DNA is TGTGCCAGCTCACCACGAAGCCTCGTGAACACCGGGGAG. The chain couples TRBV18 to TRBJ2-2; D is unresolved. The CDR3 end lies 3 residues beyond the end of the read and is filled in from the germline J gene. CDR3 length: 16 residues. V was shortened by 1 base and J by 1 base, with 10 bases between the two germline ends. Germline V gene lookup returns CDR1 KGHSH and CDR2 LQKENI.

About this clone itself: The CDR3 end lies 3 residues beyond the end of the read and is filled in from the germline J gene. This chain joins TRBV19 and TRBJ1-1; TRBD1 might be the D (6 bases). The ends were cut back, 5 bases at V and 6 bases at J, with 13 bases in the middle. The CDR3 sequence is 13 residues long. From germline, CDR1 is LNHDA and CDR2 SQIVND (reference sequence). CDR3 DNA, as far as it was read: TGTGCCAGTAGTCTCGGGGGGGCCGCTGAA. Encoded protein: CASSLGGAAE. The entire CDR3 protein reads CASSLGGAAEAFF.

About this clone itself: The CDR3 goes on 3 residues after the read ends, and that part is filled in from the germline J gene. The chain employs TRBV7-2 and TRBJ2-7; 9 bases match TRBD2. The CDR3 spans 15 residues. The V gene end was trimmed by 1 base and the J gene end by 4 bases; junction bases not matched to a gene: 5. In germline, CDR1 is SGHTA, CDR2 FQGNSA. This CDR3 reads CASSLVPSGKYEQYF. The CDR3 bases that were read are TGTGCCAGCAGCTTAGTGCCTAGCGGGAAATACGAG.

For this clone: The CDR3 extends 3 residues past the end of the read, so its final part is completed from the germline J gene. The V call is TRBV19, the J call TRBJ1-3; D might be TRBD1 (5 bases). Trimming took off 8 bases at V and 3 bases at J, with 11 bases between the two ends. The CDR3 length is 13 residues. Germline CDR1 reads LNHDA; CDR2 reads SQIVND (reference sequence). The CDR3 here is CASRAGFGNTIYF. CDR3 bases read: TGTGCCAGTCGTGCAGGGTTTGGAAACACC.

Regarding this clone: With the read ending 3 residues before the CDR3 end, the germline J gene is used to fill in that end. The V call is TRBV13, the J call TRBJ2-1; 7 bases match TRBD2. Germline values: CDR1 PRHDT, CDR2 FYEKMQ (reference sequence). V shed 6 bases, J shed 5 bases, and the junction held 19 bases outside the gene matches. This CDR3 comprises 18 residues. The DNA read from the CDR3 is TGTGCCAGCAGTTTTCACCATCGATCGGGGACTACAAACAATGAG. It is translated as CASSFHHRSGTTNNE. The full CDR3 protein reads CASSFHHRSGTTNNEQFF.